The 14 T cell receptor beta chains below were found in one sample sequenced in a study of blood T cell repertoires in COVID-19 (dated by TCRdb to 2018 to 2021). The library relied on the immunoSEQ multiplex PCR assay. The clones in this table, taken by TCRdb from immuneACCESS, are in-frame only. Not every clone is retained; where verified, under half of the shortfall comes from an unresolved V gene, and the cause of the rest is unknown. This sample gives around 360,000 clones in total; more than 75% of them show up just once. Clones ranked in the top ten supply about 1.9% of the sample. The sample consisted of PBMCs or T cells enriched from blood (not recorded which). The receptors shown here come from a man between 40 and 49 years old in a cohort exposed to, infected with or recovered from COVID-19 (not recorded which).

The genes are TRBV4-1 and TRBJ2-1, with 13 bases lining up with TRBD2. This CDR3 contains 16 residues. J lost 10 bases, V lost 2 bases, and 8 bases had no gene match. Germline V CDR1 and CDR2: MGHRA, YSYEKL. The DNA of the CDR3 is TGCGCCAGCAGCCAATCTGGCGTGACTAGCGGGAGGGAGCAGTTCTTC. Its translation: CASSQSGVTSGREQFF.

As DNA, the CDR3 is TGTGCCAGCAGTGAACCCGGGACAGTGAGGGGCTACACCTTC. Translating it yields CASSEPGTVRGYTF. The chain couples TRBV25-1 to TRBJ1-2; 7 nucleotides agree with TRBD1. CDR1 and CDR2 from the germline V gene are MGHDK and SYGVNS. V lost 2 bases to trimming and J lost 8 bases; unmatched junction nucleotides: 8. The CDR3 has 14 residues.

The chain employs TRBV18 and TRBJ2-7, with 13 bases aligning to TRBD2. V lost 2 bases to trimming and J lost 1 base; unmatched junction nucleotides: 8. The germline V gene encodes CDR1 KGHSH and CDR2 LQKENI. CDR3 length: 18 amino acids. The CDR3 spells CASSPAIPGLAGSYEQYF. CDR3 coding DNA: TGTGCCAGCTCACCAGCCATTCCGGGACTAGCGGGATCCTACGAGCAGTACTTC.

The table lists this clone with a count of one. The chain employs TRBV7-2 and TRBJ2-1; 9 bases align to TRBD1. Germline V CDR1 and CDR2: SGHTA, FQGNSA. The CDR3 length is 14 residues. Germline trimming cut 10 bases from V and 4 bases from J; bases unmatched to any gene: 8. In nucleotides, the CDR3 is TGTGCCACCATGCCGGGACAGGGTTACAATGAGCAGTTCTTC. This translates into CATMPGQGYNEQFF.

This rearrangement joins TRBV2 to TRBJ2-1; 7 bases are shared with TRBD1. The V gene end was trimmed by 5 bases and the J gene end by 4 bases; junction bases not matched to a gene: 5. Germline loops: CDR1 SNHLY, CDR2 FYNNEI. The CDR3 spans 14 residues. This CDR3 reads CASSTQGKYNEQFF. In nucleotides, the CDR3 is TGTGCCAGCAGTACACAGGGGAAATACAATGAGCAGTTCTTC.

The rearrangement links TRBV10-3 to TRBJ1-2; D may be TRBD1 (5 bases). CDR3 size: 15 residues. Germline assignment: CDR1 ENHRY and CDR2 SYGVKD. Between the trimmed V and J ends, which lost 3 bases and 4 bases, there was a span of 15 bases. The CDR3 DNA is TGTGCCATCAGTGATTCGGGGCGGGGAAGCTATGGCTACACCTTC. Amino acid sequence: CAISDSGRGSYGYTF.

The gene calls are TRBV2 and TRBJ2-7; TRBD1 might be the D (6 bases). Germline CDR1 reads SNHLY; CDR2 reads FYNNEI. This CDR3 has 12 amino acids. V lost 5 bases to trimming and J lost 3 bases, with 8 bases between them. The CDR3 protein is CASSLQGYEQYF. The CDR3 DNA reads TGTGCCAGCAGTCTACAGGGCTACGAGCAGTACTTC.

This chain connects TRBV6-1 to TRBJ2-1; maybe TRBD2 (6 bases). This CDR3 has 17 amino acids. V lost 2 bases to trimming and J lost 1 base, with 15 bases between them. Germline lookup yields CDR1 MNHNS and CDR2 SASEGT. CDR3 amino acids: CASSEWGTGASYNEQFF. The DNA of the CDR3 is TGTGCCAGCAGTGAATGGGGGACGGGAGCGTCCTACAATGAGCAGTTCTTC.

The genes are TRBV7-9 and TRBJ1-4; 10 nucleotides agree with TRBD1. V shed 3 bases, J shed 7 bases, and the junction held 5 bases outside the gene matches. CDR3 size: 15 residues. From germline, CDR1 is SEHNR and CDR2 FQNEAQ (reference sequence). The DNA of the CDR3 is TGTGCCAGCAGCTTGCCGGGACAGGGGCCTGAAAAACTGTTTTTT. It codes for CASSLPGQGPEKLFF.

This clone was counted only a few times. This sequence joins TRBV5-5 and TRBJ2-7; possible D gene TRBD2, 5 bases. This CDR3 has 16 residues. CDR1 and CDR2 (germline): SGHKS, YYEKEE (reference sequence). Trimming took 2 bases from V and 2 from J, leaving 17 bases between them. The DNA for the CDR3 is TGTGCCAGCAGCTTAGAGGGAGCCCCCATCACCTACGAGCAGTACTTC. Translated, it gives CASSLEGAPITYEQYF.

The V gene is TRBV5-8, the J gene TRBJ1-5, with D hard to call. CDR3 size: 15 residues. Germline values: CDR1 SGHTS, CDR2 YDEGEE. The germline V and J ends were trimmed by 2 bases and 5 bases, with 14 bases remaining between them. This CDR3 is CASSFALGKDQPQHF. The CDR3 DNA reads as TGTGCCAGCAGCTTTGCACTGGGCAAGGATCAGCCCCAGCATTTT.

The CDR3 loop is CASRLDRANEKLFF. CDR3 in DNA: TGTGCCAGCAGGTTGGACAGGGCTAATGAAAAACTGTTTTTT. This chain links TRBV7-9 with TRBJ1-4, with TRBD1 identical over 8 bases. Germline CDR1 is SEHNR and CDR2 is FQNEAQ (reference sequence). This CDR3 has 14 residues. V gave up 6 bases and J gave up 3 bases; unmatched junction bases: 3.

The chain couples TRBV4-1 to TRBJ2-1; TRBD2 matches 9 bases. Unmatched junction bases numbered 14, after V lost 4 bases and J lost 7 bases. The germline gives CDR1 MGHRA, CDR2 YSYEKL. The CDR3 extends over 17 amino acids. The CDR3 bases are TGCGCCAGCAGCCTGGACTTTCGGCGGGAGGGTGAGAATGAGCAGTTCTTC. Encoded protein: CASSLDFRREGENEQFF.

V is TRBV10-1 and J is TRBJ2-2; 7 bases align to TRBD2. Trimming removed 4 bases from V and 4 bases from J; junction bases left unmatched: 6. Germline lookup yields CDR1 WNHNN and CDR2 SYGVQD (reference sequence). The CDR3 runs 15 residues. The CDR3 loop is CASSAGGSLTGELFF. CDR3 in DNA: TGCGCCAGCAGTGCTGGCGGGAGTCTCACCGGGGAGCTGTTTTTT.